The rows below give T cell receptor beta chains drawn from one sample of a study of cytomegalovirus exposure and HLA in healthy donors. This table comes from immunoSEQ multiplex PCR, and its TCRdb copy is limited to in-frame clones, with some not included. The sample yields about 170,000 clones, around 78% seen once. The specimen sequenced was PBMCs. These receptors all come from a woman in her fifties or sixties in good health and CMV-seropositive. The CDR3 runs from the conserved cysteine through the conserved F or W. D genes are given only for firm matches.

cdr3_nt cdr3_aa d_call j_call cdr3_length v_call
TGTGCCAGCAGCTTGACTGGTGAAGCTTTCTTT CASSLTGEAFF . TRBJ1-1 11 TRBV5-4
TGTGCCAGCAGTTGGACAGGGCGCAATCAGCCCCAGCATTTT CASSWTGRNQPQHF TRBD1 TRBJ1-5 14 TRBV2
TGTGCCGGGACCTTCGCGGGGGAGGGTTACAATGAGCAGTTCTTC CAGTFAGEGYNEQFF TRBD2 TRBJ2-1 15 TRBV30
TGCGCCAGCAGCCAAGATCGCAAGCGGGGCTCTGGGGCCAACGTCCTGACTTTC CASSQDRKRGSGANVLTF TRBD2 TRBJ2-6 18 TRBV4-1
TGTGCCAGTAGTATGGCAGGGCTCCGCGAGACCCAGTACTTC CASSMAGLRETQYF . TRBJ2-5 14 TRBV19
TGTGCCAGCAGCGTAAATAGCGGGGGGTTGGAGACCCAGTACTTC CASSVNSGGLETQYF TRBD2 TRBJ2-5 15 TRBV9
TGTGCCAGCAACAAATACGGACAGGGGGGTAGCACAGATACGCAGTATTTT CASNKYGQGGSTDTQYF TRBD1 TRBJ2-3 17 TRBV9
TGTGCCAGCAGTCGGGACACCACGGGGGCTTTCTTT CASSRDTTGAFF . TRBJ1-1 12 TRBV6-1
TGTGCTAGTGGTTTCGTCGGACCGCGGGGGGGGGAAGAGACCCAGTACTTC CASGFVGPRGGEETQYF TRBD2 TRBJ2-5 17 TRBV12-5
TGTGCCAGCACTCAAAGCGGGGGGCCTCACAATGAGCAGTTCTTC CASTQSGGPHNEQFF TRBD2 TRBJ2-1 15 TRBV9
TGTGCCTGGAGTGGGACTCACCCGTATGGGTTCTTC CAWSGTHPYGFF . TRBJ2-1 12 TRBV30
TGTGCCAGCAGCTCCGGAGGGAGGTCACCCCTCCACTTT CASSSGGRSPLHF . TRBJ1-6 13 TRBV5-8
TGTGCCAGCAGCTTAGCAGGGGGCTATGGCTACACCTTC CASSLAGGYGYTF . TRBJ1-2 13 TRBV7-9
TGCGCCAGCAGCTGGTCGACAGGCAGGCTGGCTGAAAAACTGTTTTTT CASSWSTGRLAEKLFF . TRBJ1-4 16 TRBV5-1